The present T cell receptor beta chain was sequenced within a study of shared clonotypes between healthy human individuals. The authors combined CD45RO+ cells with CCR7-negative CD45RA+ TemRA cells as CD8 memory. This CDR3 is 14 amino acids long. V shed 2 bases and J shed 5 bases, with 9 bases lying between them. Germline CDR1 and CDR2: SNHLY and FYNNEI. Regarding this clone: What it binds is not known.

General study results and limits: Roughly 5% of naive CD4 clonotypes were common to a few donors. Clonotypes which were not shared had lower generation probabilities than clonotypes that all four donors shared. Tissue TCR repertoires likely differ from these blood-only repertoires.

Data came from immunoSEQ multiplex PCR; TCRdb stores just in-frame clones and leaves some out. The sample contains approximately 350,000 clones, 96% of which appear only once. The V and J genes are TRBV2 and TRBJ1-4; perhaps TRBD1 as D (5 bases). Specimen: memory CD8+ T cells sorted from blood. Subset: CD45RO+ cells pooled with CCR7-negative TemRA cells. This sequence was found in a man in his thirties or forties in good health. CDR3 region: CASSEWGRNEKLFF. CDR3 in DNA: TGTGCCAGCAGTGAATGGGGGAGGAATGAAAAACTGTTTTTT.